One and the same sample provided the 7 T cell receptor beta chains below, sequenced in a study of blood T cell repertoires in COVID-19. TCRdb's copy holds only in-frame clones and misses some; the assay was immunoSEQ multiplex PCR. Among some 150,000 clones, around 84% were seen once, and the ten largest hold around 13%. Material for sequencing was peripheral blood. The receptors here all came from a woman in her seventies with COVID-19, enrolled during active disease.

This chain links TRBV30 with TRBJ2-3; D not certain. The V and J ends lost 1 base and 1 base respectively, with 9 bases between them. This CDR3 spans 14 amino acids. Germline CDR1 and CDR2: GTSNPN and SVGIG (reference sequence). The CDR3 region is CAWSDHTGTDTQYF. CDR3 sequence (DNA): TGTGCCTGGAGTGACCACACCGGCACAGATACGCAGTATTTT.

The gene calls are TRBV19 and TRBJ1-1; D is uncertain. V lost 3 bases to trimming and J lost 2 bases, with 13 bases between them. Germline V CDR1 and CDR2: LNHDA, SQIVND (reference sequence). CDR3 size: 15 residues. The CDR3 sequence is CASSIRGGLNTEAFF. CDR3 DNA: TGTGCCAGTAGTATCCGAGGAGGACTAAACACTGAAGCTTTCTTT. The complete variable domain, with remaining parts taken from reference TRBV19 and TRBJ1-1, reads DGGITQSPKYLFRKEGQNVTLSCEQNLNHDAMYWYRQDPGQGLRLIYYSQIVNDFQKGDIAEGYSVSREKKESFPLTVTSAQKNPTAFYLCASSIRGGLNTEAFFGQGTRLTVV.

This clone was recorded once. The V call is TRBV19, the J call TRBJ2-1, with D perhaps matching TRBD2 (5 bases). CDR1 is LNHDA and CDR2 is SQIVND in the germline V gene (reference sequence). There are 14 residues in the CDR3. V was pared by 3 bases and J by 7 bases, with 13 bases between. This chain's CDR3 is CASSMLKGGNEQFF. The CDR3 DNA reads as TGTGCCAGTAGTATGTTGAAGGGCGGGAATGAGCAGTTCTTC.

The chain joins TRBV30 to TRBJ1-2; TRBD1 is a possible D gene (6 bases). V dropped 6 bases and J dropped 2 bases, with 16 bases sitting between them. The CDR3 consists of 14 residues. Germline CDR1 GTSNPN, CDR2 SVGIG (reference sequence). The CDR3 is CACSPDSLNYGYTF. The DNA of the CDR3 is TGTGCCTGCTCCCCGGACAGCCTAAACTATGGCTACACCTTC.

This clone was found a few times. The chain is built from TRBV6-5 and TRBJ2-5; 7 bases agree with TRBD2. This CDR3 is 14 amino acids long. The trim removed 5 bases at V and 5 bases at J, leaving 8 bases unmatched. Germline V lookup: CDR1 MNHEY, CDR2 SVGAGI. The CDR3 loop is CASSREERSETQYF. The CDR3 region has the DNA TGTGCCAGCAGTCGGGAGGAACGGTCGGAGACCCAGTACTTC.

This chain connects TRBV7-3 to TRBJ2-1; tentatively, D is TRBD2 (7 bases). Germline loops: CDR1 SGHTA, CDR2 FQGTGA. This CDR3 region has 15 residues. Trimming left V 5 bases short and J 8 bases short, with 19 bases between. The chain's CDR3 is CASSLMFGGPDEQFF. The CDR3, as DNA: TGTGCCAGCAGCCTGATGTTCGGGGGGCCAGATGAGCAGTTCTTC.

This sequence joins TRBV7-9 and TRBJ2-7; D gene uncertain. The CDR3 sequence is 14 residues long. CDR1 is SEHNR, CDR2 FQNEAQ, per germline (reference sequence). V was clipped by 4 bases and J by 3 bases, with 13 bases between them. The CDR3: CASSSDTLYYEQYF. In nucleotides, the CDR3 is TGTGCCAGCAGCTCCGACACCCTCTACTACGAGCAGTACTTC. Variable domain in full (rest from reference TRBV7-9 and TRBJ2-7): DTGVSQNPRHKITKRGQNVTFRCDPISEHNRLYWYRQTLGQGPEFLTYFQNEAQLEKSRLLSDRFSAERPKGSFSTLEIQRTEQGDSAMYLCASSSDTLYYEQYFGPGTRLTVT.